The T cell receptor beta chain under discussion was sequenced for a study of beta chain features in type 1 diabetes (dated by TCRdb to the late 2010s). Broadly, across the study: Patients and healthy donors did not differ in mean age, gender distribution, total cell number or subset yield. Across all samples, some 99 million sorted cells were examined, and cell number per subset correlated strongly with RNA yield. The study compared the TCRB repertoires of sorted circulating CD4+ T cell subsets in recently diagnosed type 1 diabetes patients with those in matched healthy donors. Regulatory and stem cell-like memory subsets were obtained from only 8 patients and roughly eight healthy donors, while naive and central memory subsets were obtained from all 28 donors.

From each donor, a single peripheral blood sample of 100 to 150 mL on average was drawn into heparinised tubes. Using a panel that included CD45RO, CCR7, CD25, CD127, CD95 and CD27, naive, central memory, regulatory and stem cell-like memory CD4+ T cells were sorted on a BD FACSAria II. A purity above 98% was achieved for all sorted populations. Right away, PBMCs were isolated by Lymphoprep density gradient centrifugation and were stained directly, with no culture step. So that batch effects would be minimized, each experiment stained and sorted samples in pairs, pairing one healthy donor with one patient. Results the study describes overall, beyond this receptor: Naive, central memory and regulatory TCRB repertoires appeared to be more similar among patients than among healthy donors. Because cDNA was sequenced instead of genomic DNA, highly expressing activated cells could be over-represented, though the groups showed no difference in activation or CD3 levels. Because the HLA sub-analyses included only small numbers of individuals, any influence of HLA type on TCRB rearrangement was left unresolved. A moderate but significant shortening of TCRB CDR3 length was observed in type 1 diabetes patients in all four CD4+ subsets. At VDJ recombination sites, patients with type 1 diabetes made fewer insertions and deleted more nucleotides, a pattern implying thymic rearrangement abnormalities. Shorter templates might have been favored by PCR, but patient and control samples were amplified and corrected together, so both groups would have been affected equally by any skew.

A remark on this clone: Which antigen it targets is not known. Nothing much larger sits one base from this clone, and base qualities are not available.

All of the isolated RNA was reverse transcribed with the High Capacity cDNA Reverse Transcription Kit, so expressed TCRB transcripts were sequenced. Stem cell-like memory T cell samples underwent survey-depth immunoSEQ sequencing, averaging roughly 1 million total reads per sample. After sorted cells were lysed in RLT buffer, RNA was extracted with DNase-treated RNeasy Micro or Mini kits, with the choice depending on cell number. To prevent cross-contamination, each cell subset was processed individually, whereas patient and healthy donor samples were processed jointly. Using the immunoSEQ multiplex PCR, TCRB sequences were amplified from cDNA into 87-bp fragments spanning the CDR3 region. The amplicons were sequenced using the Illumina HiSeq platform. On the authors' methods: Synthetic template baselines were used to correct PCR bias computationally, reads within Hamming distance 2 were collapsed together, and singletons that could not be merged were discarded. By aligning reads against IMGT, V, D and J genes, CDR3 length, and insertions or deletions at six rearrangement sites were assigned. Within each subset, clonotype counts were normalized to the number of sorted cells before true diversity and Gini coefficients were calculated with the tcR R package. The overlap coefficient, calculated on TCRB nucleotide sequences, was used to quantify repertoire sharing. The immuneACCESS repertoire file appears here via TCRdb, limited to in-frame rearrangements. These files lack a portion of the clones; in checked studies, under half of the deficit traces to unresolved V genes, and the cause of the others is not known. The DNA was the basis for D and trimming; V, J and clone size are from that table. The sample includes about 110,000 clones, with almost 40% observed a single time. Over 0.05% of the sample is in the top ten clones.

Looking up the germline V gene yields CDR1 MNHEY and CDR2 SVGAGI. The cysteine opens and the phenylalanine closes a CDR3 of 15 amino acids. CDR3 DNA only is kept here, 45 bases in frame from base 1. V trim: 2 bases; J trim: 6 bases; unmatched bases: 4. The rearrangement combines TRBV6-5 with TRBJ2-5; 12 junctional bases match TRBD1. This clonotype was sampled from a young woman in good health. The sample consisted of stem cell memory CD4+ T cells from blood. The cell subset or site label on this specimen signifies: stem cell-like memory CD4+ T cells. The CDR3 corresponds to CASSYTGTGGQTQYF. The nucleotides read TGTGCCAGCAGTTACACCGGGACAGGGGGCCAGACCCAGTACTTC.